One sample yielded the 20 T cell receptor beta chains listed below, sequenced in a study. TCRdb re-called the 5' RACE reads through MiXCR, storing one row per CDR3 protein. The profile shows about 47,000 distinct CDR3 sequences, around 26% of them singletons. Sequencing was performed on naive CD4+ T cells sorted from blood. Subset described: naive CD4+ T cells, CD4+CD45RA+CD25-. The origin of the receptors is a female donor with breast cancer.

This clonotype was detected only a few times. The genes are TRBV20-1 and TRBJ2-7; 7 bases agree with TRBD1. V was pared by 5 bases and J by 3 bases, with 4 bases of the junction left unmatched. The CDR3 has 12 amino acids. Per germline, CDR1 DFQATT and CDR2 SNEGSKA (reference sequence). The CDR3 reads CSAPRQGYEQYF. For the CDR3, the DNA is TGCAGTGCTCCCAGACAGGGCTACGAGCAGTACTTC.

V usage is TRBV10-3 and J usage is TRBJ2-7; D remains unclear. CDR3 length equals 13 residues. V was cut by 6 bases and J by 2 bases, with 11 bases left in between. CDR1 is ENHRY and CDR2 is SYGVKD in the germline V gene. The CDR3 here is CAIRGGLAYEQYF. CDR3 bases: TGTGCCATCAGGGGCGGTCTCGCCTACGAGCAGTACTTC.

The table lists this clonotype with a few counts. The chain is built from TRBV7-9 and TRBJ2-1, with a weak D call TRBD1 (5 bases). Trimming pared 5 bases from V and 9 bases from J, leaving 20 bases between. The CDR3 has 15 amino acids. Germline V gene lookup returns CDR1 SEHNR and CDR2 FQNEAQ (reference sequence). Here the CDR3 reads CASSALVTGRGEQFF. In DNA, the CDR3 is TGTGCCAGCAGCGCACTCGTCACAGGACGCGGTGAGCAGTTCTTC. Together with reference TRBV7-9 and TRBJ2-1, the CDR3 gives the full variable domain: DTGVSQNPRHKITKRGQNVTFRCDPISEHNRLYWYRQTLGQGPEFLTYFQNEAQLEKSRLLSDRFSAERPKGSFSTLEIQRTEQGDSAMYLCASSALVTGRGEQFFGPGTRLTVL.

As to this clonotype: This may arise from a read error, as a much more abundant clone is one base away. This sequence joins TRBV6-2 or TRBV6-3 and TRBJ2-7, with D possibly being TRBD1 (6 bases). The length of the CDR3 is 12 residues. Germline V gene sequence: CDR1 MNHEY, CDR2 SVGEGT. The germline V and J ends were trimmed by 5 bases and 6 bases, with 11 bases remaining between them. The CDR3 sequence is CASSHLDSEQYF. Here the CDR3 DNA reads TGTGCCAGCAGTCACCTGGACAGCGAGCAGTACTTC.

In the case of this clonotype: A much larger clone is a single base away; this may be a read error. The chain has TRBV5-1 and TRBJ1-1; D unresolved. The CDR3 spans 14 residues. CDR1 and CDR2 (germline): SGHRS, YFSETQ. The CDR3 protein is CTSSLDAANTEAFF. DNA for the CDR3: TGCACCAGCAGCTTGGATGCGGCCAACACTGAAGCTTTCTTT.

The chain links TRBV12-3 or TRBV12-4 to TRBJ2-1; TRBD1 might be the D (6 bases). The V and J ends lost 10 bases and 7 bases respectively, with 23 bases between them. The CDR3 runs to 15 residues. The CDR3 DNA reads TGTGCCATCTTGAAACAAACAGGGTATCCGAATGAGCAGTTCTTC. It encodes CAILKQTGYPNEQFF.

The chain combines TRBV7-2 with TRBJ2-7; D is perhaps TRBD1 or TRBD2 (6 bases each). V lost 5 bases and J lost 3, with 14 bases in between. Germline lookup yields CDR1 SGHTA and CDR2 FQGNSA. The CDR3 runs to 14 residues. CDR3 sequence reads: CASSASGAGYEQYF. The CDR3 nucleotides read TGTGCCAGCAGCGCATCGGGGGCGGGCTACGAGCAGTACTTC. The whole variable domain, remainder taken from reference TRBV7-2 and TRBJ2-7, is GAGVSQSPSNKVTEKGKDVELRCDPISGHTALYWYRQSLGQGLEFLIYFQGNSAPDKSGLPSDRFSAERTGGSVSTLTIQRTQQEDSAVYLCASSASGAGYEQYFGPGTRLTVT.

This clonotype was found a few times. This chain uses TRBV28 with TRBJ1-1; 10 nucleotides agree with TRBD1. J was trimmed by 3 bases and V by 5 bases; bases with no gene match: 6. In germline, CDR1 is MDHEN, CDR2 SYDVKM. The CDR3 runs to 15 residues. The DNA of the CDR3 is TGTGCCAGCAGTCCAACCGGGACAGGGGACACTGAAGCTTTCTTT. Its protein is CASSPTGTGDTEAFF.

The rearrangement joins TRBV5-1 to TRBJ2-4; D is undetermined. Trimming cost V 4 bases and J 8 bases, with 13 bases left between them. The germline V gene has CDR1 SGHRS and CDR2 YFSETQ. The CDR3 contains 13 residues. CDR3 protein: CASSASGVDIQYF. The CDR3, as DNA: TGCGCCAGCAGCGCCTCAGGAGTGGACATTCAGTACTTC.

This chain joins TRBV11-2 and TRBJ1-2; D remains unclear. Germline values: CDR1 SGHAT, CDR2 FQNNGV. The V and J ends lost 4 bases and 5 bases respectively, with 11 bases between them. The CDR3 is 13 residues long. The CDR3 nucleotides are TGTGCCAGCAGCTCCATCACCGCTTATGGCTACACCTTC. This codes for CASSSITAYGYTF.

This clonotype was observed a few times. The CDR3 loop is CASSGTRGQGQETQYF. The CDR3 DNA sequence: TGTGCCAGCAGCGGCACGCGTGGACAGGGACAAGAGACCCAGTACTTC. V is TRBV9 and J is TRBJ2-5; 8 nucleotides line up with TRBD1. Trimming at V came to 3 bases and at J to 2 bases, leaving 9 bases not matched to a gene. Looked up from germline, CDR1 is SGDLS and CDR2 is YYNGEE. There are 16 residues in the CDR3.

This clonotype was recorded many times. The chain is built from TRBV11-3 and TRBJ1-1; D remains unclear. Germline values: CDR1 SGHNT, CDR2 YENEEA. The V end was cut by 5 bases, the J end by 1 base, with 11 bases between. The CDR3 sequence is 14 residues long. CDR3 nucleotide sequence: TGTGCCAGCAGCGTCTCGACGGCGAACACTGAAGCTTTCTTT. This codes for CASSVSTANTEAFF.

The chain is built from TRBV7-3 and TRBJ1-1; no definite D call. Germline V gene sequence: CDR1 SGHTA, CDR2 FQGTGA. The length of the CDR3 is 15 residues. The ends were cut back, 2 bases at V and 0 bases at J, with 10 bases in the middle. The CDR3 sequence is CASSLWADMNTEAFF. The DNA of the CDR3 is TGTGCCAGCAGCTTATGGGCAGACATGAACACTGAAGCTTTCTTT. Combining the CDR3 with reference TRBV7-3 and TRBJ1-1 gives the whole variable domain GAGVSQTPSNKVTEKGKYVELRCDPISGHTALYWYRQSLGQGPEFLIYFQGTGAADDSGLPNDRFFAVRPEGSVSTLKIQRTERGDSAVYLCASSLWADMNTEAFFGQGTRLTVV.

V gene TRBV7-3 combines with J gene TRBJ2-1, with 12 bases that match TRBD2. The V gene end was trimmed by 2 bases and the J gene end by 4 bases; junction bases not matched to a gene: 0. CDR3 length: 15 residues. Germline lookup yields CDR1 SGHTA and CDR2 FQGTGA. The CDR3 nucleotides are TGTGCCAGCAGCTTACTAGCGGGGGGGTACAATGAGCAGTTCTTC. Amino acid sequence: CASSLLAGGYNEQFF.

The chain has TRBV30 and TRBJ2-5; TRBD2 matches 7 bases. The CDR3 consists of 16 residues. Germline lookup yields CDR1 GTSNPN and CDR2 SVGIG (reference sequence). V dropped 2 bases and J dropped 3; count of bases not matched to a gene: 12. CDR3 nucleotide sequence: TGTGCCTGGAGTCTCTCTTCCCTAGCGGAAGAAGAGACCCAGTACTTC. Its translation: CAWSLSSLAEEETQYF.

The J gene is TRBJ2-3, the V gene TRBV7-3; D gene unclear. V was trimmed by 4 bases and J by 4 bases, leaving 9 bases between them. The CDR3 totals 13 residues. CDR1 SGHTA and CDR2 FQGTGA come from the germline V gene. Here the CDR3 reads CASSSVRADTQYF. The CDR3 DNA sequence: TGTGCCAGCAGCTCGGTTAGGGCAGATACGCAGTATTTT.

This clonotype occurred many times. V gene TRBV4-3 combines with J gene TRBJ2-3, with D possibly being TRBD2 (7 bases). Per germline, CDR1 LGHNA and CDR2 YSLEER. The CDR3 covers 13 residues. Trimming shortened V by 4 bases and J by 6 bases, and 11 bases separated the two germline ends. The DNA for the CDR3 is TGCGCCAGCAGCCCGGGGGGCGTCGATACGCAGTATTTT. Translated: CASSPGGVDTQYF.

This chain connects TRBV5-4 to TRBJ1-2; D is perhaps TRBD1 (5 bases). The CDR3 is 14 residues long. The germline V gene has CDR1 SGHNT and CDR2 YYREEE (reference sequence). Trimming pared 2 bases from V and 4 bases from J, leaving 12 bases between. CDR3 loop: CASSLIETAYGYTF. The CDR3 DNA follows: TGTGCCAGCAGCTTAATCGAGACAGCCTATGGCTACACCTTC.

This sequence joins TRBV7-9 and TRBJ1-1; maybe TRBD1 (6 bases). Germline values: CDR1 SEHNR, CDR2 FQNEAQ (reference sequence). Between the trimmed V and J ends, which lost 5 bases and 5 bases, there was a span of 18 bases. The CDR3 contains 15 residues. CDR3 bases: TGTGCCAGCAGCGCCCAAGGCAGGGACATGACTGAAGCTTTCTTT. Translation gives CASSAQGRDMTEAFF.

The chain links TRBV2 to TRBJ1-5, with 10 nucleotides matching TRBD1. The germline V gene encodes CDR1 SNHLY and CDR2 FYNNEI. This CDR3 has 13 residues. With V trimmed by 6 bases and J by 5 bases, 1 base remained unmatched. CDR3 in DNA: TGTGCCAGCAGCGGGACAGGGGATCAGCCCCAGCATTTT. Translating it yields CASSGTGDQPQHF. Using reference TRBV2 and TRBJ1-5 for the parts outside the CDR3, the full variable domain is EPEVTQTPSHQVTQMGQEVILRCVPISNHLYFYWYRQILGQKVEFLVSFYNNEISEKSEIFDDQFSVERPDGSNFTLKIRSTKLEDSAMYFCASSGTGDQPQHFGDGTRLSIL.